A single sample is the source of the 32 T cell receptor beta chains below, sequenced in a study of blood T cell repertoires in COVID-19. Repertoires were generated with immunoSEQ multiplex PCR, while TCRdb's copy carries only in-frame clones and drops some. The data contain under 150,000 clones, 80% of them seen just once; the ten biggest clones take up approximately 5%. Sequencing input: peripheral blood. Receptor source: a woman aged 45-65 years with acute or convalescent COVID-19.

The chain recombines TRBV6-2 or TRBV6-3 with TRBJ1-5; no firm D call. V was shortened by 4 bases and J by 3 bases, with 10 bases between the two germline ends. Germline V gene data show CDR1 as MNHEY and CDR2 as SVGEGT. The CDR3 runs to 14 residues. The CDR3 coding sequence is TGTGCCAGCAGTTGGAGGGCGATCAATCAGCCCCAGCATTTT. This sequence encodes CASSWRAINQPQHF.

In this sample, this clone turned up once. The rearrangement uses TRBV6-2 or TRBV6-3 and TRBJ2-3; tentative D call: TRBD2 (7 bases). This CDR3 comprises 16 residues. V lost 4 bases and J lost 1, with 15 bases in between. Germline V lookup: CDR1 MNHEY, CDR2 SVGEGT. Written as DNA, the CDR3 is TGTGCCAGCAGTTCCGCACAGGGAGGGGGCACAGATACGCAGTATTTT. This translates into CASSSAQGGGTDTQYF.

The chain links TRBV28 to TRBJ1-1; 7 nucleotides align to TRBD1. The CDR3 runs to 15 residues. Germline V lookup: CDR1 MDHEN, CDR2 SYDVKM. Trimming cost V 2 bases and J 5 bases; bases outside gene matches: 8. CDR3 sequence reads: CASSLPLHRGTEAFF. The CDR3 coding sequence is TGTGCCAGCAGTTTACCTCTCCACAGGGGAACTGAAGCTTTCTTT.

This clone was detected only a few times. V and J are TRBV7-3 and TRBJ2-5; TRBD1 matches 7 bases. The CDR3 contains 13 residues. From germline, CDR1 is SGHTA and CDR2 FQGTGA. With V trimmed by 5 bases and J by 5 bases, 5 bases remained unmatched. The CDR3: CASSQGVGETQYF. The CDR3, as DNA: TGTGCCAGCAGCCAGGGGGTGGGTGAGACCCAGTACTTC.

The chain recombines TRBV19 with TRBJ2-5; D is perhaps TRBD1 (6 bases). The ends were cut back, 3 bases at V and 5 bases at J, with 19 bases in the middle. Germline V gene lookup returns CDR1 LNHDA and CDR2 SQIVND (reference sequence). The CDR3 is made up of 16 amino acids. CDR3 DNA: TGTGCCAGTAGTATCCGCGAACAGGGATCTGGGGAGACCCAGTACTTC. Translated, it gives CASSIREQGSGETQYF.

The V call is TRBV6-1, the J call TRBJ1-1; a possible D gene is TRBD1 (6 bases). Trimming pared 0 bases from V and 0 bases from J, leaving 14 bases between. The length of the CDR3 is 17 residues. CDR1 is MNHNS, CDR2 SASEGT, per germline. The CDR3 loop reads CASSEALGAGVNTEAFF. The CDR3 DNA follows: TGTGCCAGCAGTGAAGCGTTAGGGGCAGGGGTGAACACTGAAGCTTTCTTT.

The chain joins TRBV5-5 to TRBJ1-5; TRBD1 aligns across 7 bases. After removal of 3 bases from V and 2 bases from J, the junction contained 8 bases not matched to a gene. The germline CDR1 and CDR2 sequences are SGHKS and YYEKEE (reference sequence). The CDR3 totals 16 residues. The CDR3 region is CASSSSTGDGNQPQHF. CDR3 nucleotide sequence: TGTGCCAGCAGCTCATCTACAGGGGATGGCAATCAGCCCCAGCATTTT.

The V call is TRBV11-2, the J call TRBJ2-3; no reliable D call. V lost 3 bases to trimming and J lost 4 bases, with 8 bases between them. Germline V gene sequence: CDR1 SGHAT, CDR2 FQNNGV. CDR3 size: 13 residues. CDR3 in amino acids: CASSFTPPDTQYF. As DNA, the CDR3 is TGTGCCAGCAGCTTCACACCGCCAGATACGCAGTATTTT.

This clone turned up a few times. The chain carries TRBV6-5 and TRBJ1-4; D call uncertain. The V and J ends lost 6 bases and 8 bases respectively, with 19 bases between them. Germline CDR1 and CDR2: MNHEY and SVGAGI. There are 15 residues in the CDR3. The CDR3 nucleotides are TGTGCCAGCAGCGCCCAATTAACCGGGGAAGAAAAACTGTTTTTT. Translated: CASSAQLTGEEKLFF.

This sequence joins TRBV7-2 and TRBJ2-7; 8 nucleotides match TRBD2. Germline CDR1 and CDR2: SGHTA and FQGNSA. The V gene end was trimmed by 5 bases and the J gene end by 4 bases; junction bases not matched to a gene: 16. This CDR3 comprises 17 residues. CDR3 nucleotides: TGTGCCAGCAGCCCTCCCTACAAACCGGGGGGGAGGTACGAGCAGTACTTC. Encoded protein: CASSPPYKPGGRYEQYF.

J is TRBJ2-3 and V is TRBV2; TRBD1 agrees at 9 bases. The germline gives CDR1 SNHLY, CDR2 FYNNEI. This CDR3 region has 16 residues. The ends lost 8 bases at V and 2 bases at J; junction bases unmatched: 11. CDR3 region: CASCRIGTGNTDTQYF. The CDR3 nucleotides are TGTGCCAGCTGCCGGATCGGGACAGGGAACACAGATACGCAGTATTTT.

The chain employs TRBV5-1 and TRBJ1-6; D not certain. Between the trimmed V and J ends, which lost 0 bases and 6 bases, there was a span of 7 bases. CDR3 size: 14 residues. CDR1 and CDR2 (germline): SGHRS, YFSETQ. Here the CDR3 reads CASSLAPINSPLHF. In DNA, the CDR3 is TGCGCCAGCAGCTTGGCCCCTATTAATTCACCCCTCCACTTT.

The chain employs TRBV5-1 and TRBJ1-3, with TRBD1 as a possible D gene (5 bases). The CDR3 extends over 15 amino acids. V gave up 4 bases and J gave up 2 bases, with 13 bases separating them. CDR1 is SGHRS, CDR2 YFSETQ, per germline. CDR3 nucleotide sequence: TGCGCCAGCAGCCCGACGGGGGACGCTGGAAACACCATATATTTT. It yields the protein CASSPTGDAGNTIYF.

The rearrangement links TRBV6-5 to TRBJ2-5; 8 nucleotides match TRBD1. The CDR3 spans 13 residues. V lost 7 bases, J lost 7 bases, and 8 bases stayed unmatched. The germline V gene has CDR1 MNHEY and CDR2 SVGAGI. The CDR3 region is CASTGQGRLTQYF. CDR3 DNA sequence: TGTGCCAGCACCGGACAGGGACGGCTGACCCAGTACTTC.

V and J are TRBV7-2 and TRBJ2-3; the match to TRBD2 covers 10 bases. CDR1 and CDR2 (germline): SGHTA, FQGNSA. After removal of 8 bases from V and 3 bases from J, the junction contained 5 bases not matched to a gene. This CDR3 contains 14 residues. In DNA, the CDR3 is TGTGCCAGCCGGTTGACTAGCGGGACAGATACGCAGTATTTT. Translated: CASRLTSGTDTQYF.

V usage is TRBV7-8 and J usage is TRBJ1-4, with 7 bases that match TRBD1. Germline V gives CDR1 SGHVS, CDR2 FQNEAQ. The V and J ends lost 2 bases and 8 bases, in that order; junction bases with no gene match: 14. This CDR3 has 17 residues. The CDR3 loop is CASSLIDSTGVEEKLFF. CDR3 sequence (DNA): TGTGCCAGCAGCTTAATAGATTCTACAGGGGTTGAGGAAAAACTGTTTTTT.

The V and J genes are TRBV6-4 and TRBJ1-6, with 7 nucleotides matching TRBD1. Germline assignment: CDR1 MRHNA and CDR2 SNTAGT. With V trimmed by 6 bases and J by 5 bases, 4 bases remained unmatched. The CDR3 has 14 amino acids. The CDR3 bases are TGTGCCAGCAGCTCCGGGACAGATAATTCACCCCTCCACTTT. Its protein is CASSSGTDNSPLHF.

This CDR3 is CASSNQMDRDYGYTF. CDR3 in DNA: TGTGCCAGCAGCAACCAGATGGACAGGGACTATGGCTACACCTTC. V and J are TRBV7-9 and TRBJ1-2, with TRBD1 identical over 8 bases. V shed 5 bases and J 3 bases; nucleotides not matched to a gene: 8. The CDR3 runs to 15 residues. In germline, CDR1 is SEHNR, CDR2 FQNEAQ (reference sequence). Using reference TRBV7-9 and TRBJ1-2 for the parts outside the CDR3, the full variable domain is DTGVSQNPRHKITKRGQNVTFRCDPISEHNRLYWYRQTLGQGPEFLTYFQNEAQLEKSRLLSDRFSAERPKGSFSTLEIQRTEQGDSAMYLCASSNQMDRDYGYTFGSGTRLTVV.

The V gene is TRBV18, the J gene TRBJ2-7, with 7 bases aligning to TRBD1. Germline-derived CDR1 and CDR2 are KGHSH and LQKENI. This CDR3 contains 14 residues. J gave up 0 bases and V 3 bases, and 2 bases lay outside the gene matches. The CDR3 spells CASSPDRTSYEQYF. In DNA, the CDR3 is TGTGCCAGCTCACCGGACAGGACCTCCTACGAGCAGTACTTC. Full variable domain (rest looked up from reference TRBV18 and TRBJ2-7): NAGVMQNPRHLVRRRGQEARLRCSPMKGHSHVYWYRQLPEEGLKFMVYLQKENIIDESGMPKERFSAEFPKEGPSILRIQQVVRGDSAAYFCASSPDRTSYEQYFGPGTRLTVT.

V gene TRBV6-1 combines with J gene TRBJ2-7; 8 bases fit TRBD2. With 2 bases clipped from V and 7 bases from J, the junction kept 7 bases outside the gene matches. Germline values: CDR1 MNHNS, CDR2 SASEGT. The CDR3 consists of 14 residues. In DNA form, the CDR3 reads TGTGCCAGCAGTGAAAGCGGGGGCCCCGAGGAGCAGTACTTC. Translated: CASSESGGPEEQYF.

This CDR3 is CAWSMARVWTGELFF. Written as DNA, the CDR3 is TGTGCCTGGAGTATGGCCCGGGTATGGACCGGGGAGCTGTTTTTT. The chain has TRBV30 and TRBJ2-2; no definite D call. Deletions cut 2 bases from V and 5 bases from J, with 15 bases between. CDR3 length: 15 amino acids. CDR1 and CDR2 (germline): GTSNPN, SVGIG (reference sequence).

This rearrangement joins TRBV4-3 to TRBJ1-5; D uncertain. The CDR3 consists of 15 residues. The germline V and J ends were trimmed by 0 bases and 5 bases, with 11 bases remaining between them. Germline V gene data show CDR1 as LGHNA and CDR2 as YSLEER. The CDR3 protein is CASSQDETPDQPQHF. CDR3 DNA sequence: TGCGCCAGCAGCCAAGACGAGACTCCAGATCAGCCCCAGCATTTT.

The chain recombines TRBV2 with TRBJ1-2; D unclear. The germline V and J ends were trimmed by 1 base and 3 bases, with 9 bases remaining between them. Germline-derived CDR1 and CDR2 are SNHLY and FYNNEI. This CDR3 is 14 amino acids long. Here the CDR3 reads CASSEVEGDYGYTF. CDR3 DNA: TGTGCCAGCAGTGAAGTTGAGGGTGACTATGGCTACACCTTC.

The chain uses TRBV29-1 and TRBJ2-1; 7 bases are shared with TRBD2. The germline CDR1 and CDR2 sequences are SQVTM and ANQGSEA. This CDR3 is 16 amino acids long. Trimming took 5 bases from V and 7 from J; bases not matched to a gene: 17. Here the CDR3 DNA reads TGCAGCGTTTCGTCTGGCGGGGGTATCTTCTCAAATGAGCAGTTCTTC. This gives the protein CSVSSGGGIFSNEQFF.

The rearrangement links TRBV5-1 to TRBJ1-5; possibly TRBD1 for D (6 bases). The CDR3 extends over 15 amino acids. Trimming pared 2 bases from V and 1 base from J, leaving 10 bases between. The V gene's germline CDR1 is SGHRS and CDR2 YFSETQ. This CDR3 reads CASSFTGMSNQPQHF. The CDR3 nucleotides read TGCGCCAGCAGCTTTACAGGGATGAGCAATCAGCCCCAGCATTTT.

This rearrangement joins TRBV19 to TRBJ1-2; 7 bases align to TRBD1. Looked up from germline, CDR1 is LNHDA and CDR2 is SQIVND (reference sequence). The V and J ends lost 0 bases and 5 bases, in that order; junction bases with no gene match: 3. The CDR3 totals 14 residues. The CDR3 region is CASSIEQGQYGYTF. CDR3 coding DNA: TGTGCCAGTAGTATAGAACAGGGGCAGTATGGCTACACCTTC.

In this sample, this clone turned up a few times. The rearrangement uses TRBV7-2 and TRBJ2-5; D unclear. In germline, CDR1 is SGHTA, CDR2 FQGNSA. V was clipped by 3 bases and J by 1 base, with 9 bases between them. The CDR3 consists of 14 residues. This chain's CDR3 is CASSFTPSQETQYF. CDR3 bases: TGTGCCAGCAGCTTTACCCCTAGCCAAGAGACCCAGTACTTC.

This clone was detected only a few times. The J gene is TRBJ2-1, the V gene TRBV7-8, with 8 positions matching TRBD2. CDR3 length: 15 residues. Per the germline V gene, CDR1 is SGHVS and CDR2 is FQNEAQ. The V segment lost 1 base and the J segment 7 bases; nucleotides outside the gene matches: 6. The CDR3: CASSLDGGAINEQFF. The CDR3 nucleotides read TGTGCCAGCAGCTTAGACGGGGGGGCCATAAATGAGCAGTTCTTC.

The rearrangement links TRBV7-2 to TRBJ2-4; possibly TRBD2 for D (5 bases). The V end lost 2 bases, the J end lost 3 bases, and 8 bases lay between the germline ends. The CDR3 runs 14 residues. Germline values: CDR1 SGHTA, CDR2 FQGNSA. CDR3 residues: CASSLLSVKNIQYF. The CDR3 DNA reads as TGTGCCAGCAGCTTACTTAGCGTCAAAAACATTCAGTACTTC.

This chain joins TRBV19 and TRBJ1-2; no definite D call. The CDR3 is 13 residues long. V gave up 6 bases and J gave up 7 bases, with 15 bases separating them. Looked up from germline, CDR1 is LNHDA and CDR2 is SQIVND (reference sequence). The CDR3: CASSYGGISGYTF. CDR3 DNA: TGTGCCAGTAGCTATGGCGGGATCTCTGGCTACACCTTC.

The chain has TRBV27 and TRBJ2-7; 7 bases are a match to TRBD2. The CDR3 spans 13 residues. Germline V CDR1 and CDR2: MNHEY, SMNVEV (reference sequence). Trimming took 3 bases from V and 6 from J; bases not matched to a gene: 5. CDR3 bases: TGTGCCAGCAGTTTCGGCCCGGGGGGCGAGCAGTACTTC. The encoded protein is CASSFGPGGEQYF.

The rearrangement links TRBV4-3 to TRBJ1-6, with a tentative D call TRBD1 (5 bases). Per the germline V gene, CDR1 is LGHNA and CDR2 is YSLEER. The CDR3 consists of 18 residues. With 4 bases removed from V and 5 bases from J, the gap between germline ends came to 21 bases. The CDR3 here is CASSPRMGGEGNNSPLHF. The CDR3, as DNA: TGCGCCAGCAGCCCTCGGATGGGAGGGGAGGGAAATAATTCACCCCTCCACTTT.